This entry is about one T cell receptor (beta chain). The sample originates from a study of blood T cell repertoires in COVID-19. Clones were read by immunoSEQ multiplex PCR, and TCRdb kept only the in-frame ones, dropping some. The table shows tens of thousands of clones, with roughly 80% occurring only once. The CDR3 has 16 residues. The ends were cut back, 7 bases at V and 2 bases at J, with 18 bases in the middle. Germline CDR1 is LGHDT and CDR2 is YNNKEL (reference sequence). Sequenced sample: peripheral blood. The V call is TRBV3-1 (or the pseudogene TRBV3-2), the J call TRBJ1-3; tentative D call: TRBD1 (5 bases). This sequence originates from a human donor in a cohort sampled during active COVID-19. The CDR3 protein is CASTPPGGVTGNTIYF. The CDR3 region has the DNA TGTGCCAGCACCCCTCCCGGGGGGGTAACTGGAAACACCATATATTTT.